The 19 T cell receptor beta chains given below trace back to one sample, sequenced in a study of blood T cell repertoires in COVID-19. Clones were read by immunoSEQ multiplex PCR, and TCRdb kept only the in-frame ones, dropping some. The sample yields roughly 140,000 clones, 70% to 90% seen once. Sequenced material: peripheral blood. All receptors derive from a woman between 45 and 60 years old with acute or convalescent COVID-19.

The chain has TRBV12-5 and TRBJ1-2, with a weak D call TRBD1 (6 bases). V was pared by 4 bases and J by 5 bases, with 17 bases between. Germline loops: CDR1 LGHNT, CDR2 FRNRAP. The CDR3 length is 15 residues. CDR3 coding DNA: TGTGCTAGTGGTTCACAACTTGACAGGATTTATGGCTACACCTTC. Translation gives CASGSQLDRIYGYTF.

This clone was seen only a few times. The chain employs TRBV27 and TRBJ2-2; TRBD1 matches 8 bases. Germline V gene data show CDR1 as MNHEY and CDR2 as SMNVEV (reference sequence). This CDR3 is built from 16 residues. V trimming: 5 bases; J trimming: 3 bases; junction bases outside the gene matches: 8. In nucleotides, the CDR3 is TGTGCCAGCAGTCAACTGGACAGGGTGGACACCGGGGAGCTGTTTTTT. Translating gives CASSQLDRVDTGELFF.

V is TRBV6-5 and J is TRBJ2-2; TRBD2 might be the D (6 bases). Trimming removed 2 bases at V and 6 bases at J, with 16 bases between. The CDR3 sequence is 16 residues long. Germline V gene data show CDR1 as MNHEY and CDR2 as SVGAGI. CDR3 in amino acids: CASSYRRGVSPGELFF. DNA of the CDR3: TGTGCCAGCAGTTACCGGAGGGGAGTGAGCCCCGGGGAGCTGTTTTTT.

V and J are TRBV6-5 and TRBJ1-3, with D perhaps TRBD1 (6 bases). This CDR3 comprises 14 residues. Trimming pared 5 bases from V and 2 bases from J, leaving 10 bases between. Germline lookup yields CDR1 MNHEY and CDR2 SVGAGI. Written as DNA, the CDR3 is TGTGCCAGCAGTAAACAGGGAACTGGAAACACCATATATTTT. Protein: CASSKQGTGNTIYF.

The chain is built from TRBV19 and TRBJ1-5, with a weak D call TRBD1 (6 bases). Trimming left V 5 bases short and J 4 bases short, with 18 bases between. The CDR3 length is 16 residues. Germline V CDR1 and CDR2: LNHDA, SQIVND (reference sequence). CDR3 sequence: CASSLRTAANNQPQHF. The CDR3 coding sequence is TGTGCCAGTAGTCTCAGGACAGCGGCCAATAATCAGCCCCAGCATTTT.

This rearrangement joins TRBV27 to TRBJ2-1; 8 bases are shared with TRBD1. Germline CDR1 reads MNHEY; CDR2 reads SMNVEV (reference sequence). There are 17 residues in the CDR3. J gave up 3 bases and V 8 bases, and 15 bases lay outside the gene matches. The CDR3 DNA is TGTGCCAGCGGGGGGCTTTGGGCAGGGGGCGGCTACAATGAGCAGTTCTTC. Protein sequence: CASGGLWAGGGYNEQFF.

The V gene is TRBV6-2 or TRBV6-3, the J gene TRBJ1-2; 9 nucleotides line up with TRBD1. CDR3 length: 13 amino acids. Germline V lookup: CDR1 MNHEY, CDR2 SVGEGT. J was trimmed by 4 bases and V by 8 bases; bases with no gene match: 5. The CDR3 DNA reads TGTGCCAGCCGCCCGGACAGGGGCTATGGCTACACCTTC. Its protein product is CASRPDRGYGYTF.

This sequence joins TRBV7-2 and TRBJ2-1; 10 bases fit TRBD2. Trimming cost V 7 bases and J 4 bases; bases outside gene matches: 4. This CDR3 has 14 amino acids. The germline V gene encodes CDR1 SGHTA and CDR2 FQGNSA. CDR3 residues: CASKGLAIYNEQFF. In nucleotides, the CDR3 is TGTGCCAGCAAGGGACTAGCGATTTACAATGAGCAGTTCTTC.

This chain links TRBV7-3 with TRBJ2-2, with 7 bases that match TRBD1. V gave up 2 bases and J gave up 4 bases; unmatched junction bases: 4. The V gene's germline CDR1 is SGHTA and CDR2 FQGTGA. CDR3 length: 15 amino acids. This CDR3 is CASSLGTAPTGELFF. CDR3 nucleotides: TGTGCCAGCAGCTTAGGGACAGCTCCCACCGGGGAGCTGTTTTTT. The complete variable domain, with remaining parts taken from reference TRBV7-3 and TRBJ2-2, reads GAGVSQTPSNKVTEKGKYVELRCDPISGHTALYWYRQSLGQGPEFLIYFQGTGAADDSGLPNDRFFAVRPEGSVSTLKIQRTERGDSAVYLCASSLGTAPTGELFFGEGSRLTVL.

This chain connects TRBV5-6 to TRBJ1-2; a possible D gene is TRBD1 (5 bases). The CDR3 covers 12 residues. Germline V gives CDR1 SGHDT, CDR2 YYEEEE. Trimming pared 4 bases from V and 7 bases from J, leaving 11 bases between. CDR3: CASSGASFGYTF. In DNA, the CDR3 is TGTGCCAGCAGCGGGGCGAGTTTTGGCTACACCTTC. The entire variable domain, with the rest obtained from reference TRBV5-6 and TRBJ1-2, is as follows: DAGVTQSPTHLIKTRGQQVTLRCSPKSGHDTVSWYQQALGQGPQFIFQYYEEEERQRGNFPDRFSGHQFPNYSSELNVNALLLGDSALYLCASSGASFGYTFGSGTRLTVV.

V is TRBV7-6 and J is TRBJ2-1; no clear D. The CDR3 has 13 residues. Germline V lookup: CDR1 SGHVS, CDR2 FNYEAQ. V was trimmed by 4 bases and J by 6 bases, leaving 10 bases between them. The CDR3 loop reads CASSSVLGNEQFF. CDR3 in DNA: TGTGCCAGCAGCTCCGTACTTGGCAATGAGCAGTTCTTC.

This clone has just a few counts. J is TRBJ1-1 and V is TRBV28; D uncertain. Germline CDR1 is MDHEN and CDR2 is SYDVKM. The length of the CDR3 is 15 residues. Trimming took off 7 bases at V and 4 bases at J, with 19 bases between the two ends. CDR3 sequence reads: CASIAAALGGTEAFF. CDR3 nucleotides: TGTGCCAGCATAGCGGCAGCCCTTGGAGGCACTGAAGCTTTCTTT.

The chain recombines TRBV28 with TRBJ1-5; no definite D call. Between the trimmed V and J ends, which lost 6 bases and 7 bases, there was a span of 19 bases. Per germline, CDR1 MDHEN and CDR2 SYDVKM. CDR3 length: 15 amino acids. The CDR3 region is CASSLRRKGRQPQHF. CDR3 nucleotide sequence: TGTGCCAGCAGCCTCCGGAGGAAGGGTAGGCAGCCCCAGCATTTT.

The genes are TRBV6-5 and TRBJ2-2; tentative D call: TRBD1 (5 bases). V lost 2 bases, J lost 3 bases, and 13 bases lay in between. There are 16 residues in the CDR3. Germline CDR1 MNHEY, CDR2 SVGAGI. CDR3 residues: CASSYQGTMDTGELFF. The CDR3, as DNA: TGTGCCAGCAGTTACCAGGGTACGATGGACACCGGGGAGCTGTTTTTT.

V usage is TRBV20-1 and J usage is TRBJ1-6; 9 positions match TRBD1. The V gene's germline CDR1 is DFQATT and CDR2 SNEGSKA (reference sequence). V was clipped by 3 bases and J by 10 bases; unmatched bases: 10. The length of the CDR3 is 15 residues. For the CDR3, the DNA is TGCAGTGCTAGTAGAGTGGGACAGGGTAACTCACCCCTCCACTTT. Translated: CSASRVGQGNSPLHF.

The genes are TRBV28 and TRBJ1-2, with D possibly matching TRBD1 (6 bases). The CDR3 is 14 amino acids. V gave up 6 bases and J gave up 2 bases, with 13 bases separating them. Per the germline V gene, CDR1 is MDHEN and CDR2 is SYDVKM. The CDR3 is CASRAQGLNYGYTF. CDR3 bases: TGTGCCAGCAGGGCCCAGGGGCTCAACTATGGCTACACCTTC.

The J gene is TRBJ2-2, the V gene TRBV2, with 10 nucleotides matching TRBD2. CDR3 size: 16 residues. J was trimmed by 7 bases and V by 6 bases; bases with no gene match: 11. Looked up from germline, CDR1 is SNHLY and CDR2 is FYNNEI. CDR3 coding DNA: TGTGCCAGCAGAATGAACAGCGGGGGGGCGGTCGGGGAGCTGTTTTTT. Protein sequence: CASRMNSGGAVGELFF. The full variable domain, rest sourced from reference TRBV2 and TRBJ2-2, is EPEVTQTPSHQVTQMGQEVILRCVPISNHLYFYWYRQILGQKVEFLVSFYNNEISEKSEIFDDQFSVERPDGSNFTLKIRSTKLEDSAMYFCASRMNSGGAVGELFFGEGSRLTVL.

This chain uses TRBV6-5 with TRBJ1-2; D ambiguous. The V and J ends lost 5 bases and 4 bases respectively, with 11 bases between them. In germline, CDR1 is MNHEY, CDR2 SVGAGI. The CDR3 is 13 amino acids. CDR3 coding DNA: TGTGCCAGCAGTCAATCAGGATCCTATGGCTACACCTTC. Translated: CASSQSGSYGYTF.

The gene calls are TRBV30 and TRBJ1-6; unclear D gene. Per the germline V gene, CDR1 is GTSNPN and CDR2 is SVGIG (reference sequence). Trimming took off 3 bases at V and 7 bases at J, with 16 bases between the two ends. The CDR3 length is 15 residues. The CDR3 sequence: CAWSRLEPGNSPLHF. The CDR3 nucleotides are TGTGCCTGGAGCCGGTTGGAGCCGGGGAATTCACCCCTCCACTTT.